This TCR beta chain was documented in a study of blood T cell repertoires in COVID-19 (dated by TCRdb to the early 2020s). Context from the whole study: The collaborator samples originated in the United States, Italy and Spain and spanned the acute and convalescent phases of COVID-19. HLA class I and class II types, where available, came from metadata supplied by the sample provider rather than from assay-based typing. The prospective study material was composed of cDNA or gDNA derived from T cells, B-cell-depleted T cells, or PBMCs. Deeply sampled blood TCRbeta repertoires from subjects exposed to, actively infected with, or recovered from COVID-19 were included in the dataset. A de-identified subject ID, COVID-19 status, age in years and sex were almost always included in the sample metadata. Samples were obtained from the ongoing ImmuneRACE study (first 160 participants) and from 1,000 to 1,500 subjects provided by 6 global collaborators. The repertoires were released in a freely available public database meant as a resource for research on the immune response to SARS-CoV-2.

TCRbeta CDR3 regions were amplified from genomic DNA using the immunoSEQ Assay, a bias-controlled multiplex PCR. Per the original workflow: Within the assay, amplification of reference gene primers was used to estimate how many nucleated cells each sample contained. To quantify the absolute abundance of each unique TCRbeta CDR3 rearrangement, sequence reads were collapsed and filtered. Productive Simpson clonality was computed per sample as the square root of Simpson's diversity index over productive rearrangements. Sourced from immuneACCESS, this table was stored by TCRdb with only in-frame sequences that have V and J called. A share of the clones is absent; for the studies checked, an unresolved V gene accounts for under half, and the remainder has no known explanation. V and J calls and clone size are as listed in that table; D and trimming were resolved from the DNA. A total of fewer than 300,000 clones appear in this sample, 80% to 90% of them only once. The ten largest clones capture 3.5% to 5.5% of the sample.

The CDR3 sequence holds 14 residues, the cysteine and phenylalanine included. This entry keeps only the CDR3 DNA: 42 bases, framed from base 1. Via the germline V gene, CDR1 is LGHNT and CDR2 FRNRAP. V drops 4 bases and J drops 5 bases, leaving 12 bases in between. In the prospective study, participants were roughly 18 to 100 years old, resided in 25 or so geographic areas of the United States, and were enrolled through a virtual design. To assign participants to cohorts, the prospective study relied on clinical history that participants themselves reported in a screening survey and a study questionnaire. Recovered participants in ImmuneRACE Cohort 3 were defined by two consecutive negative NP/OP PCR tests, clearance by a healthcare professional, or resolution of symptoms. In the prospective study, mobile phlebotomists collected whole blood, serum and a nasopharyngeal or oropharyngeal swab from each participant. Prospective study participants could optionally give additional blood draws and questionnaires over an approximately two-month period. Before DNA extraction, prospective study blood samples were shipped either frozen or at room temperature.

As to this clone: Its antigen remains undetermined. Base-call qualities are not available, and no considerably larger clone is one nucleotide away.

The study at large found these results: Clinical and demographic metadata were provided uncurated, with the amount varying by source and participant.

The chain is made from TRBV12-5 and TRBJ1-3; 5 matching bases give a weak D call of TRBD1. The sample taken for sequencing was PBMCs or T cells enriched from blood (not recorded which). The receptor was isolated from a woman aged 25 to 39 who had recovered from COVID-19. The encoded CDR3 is CASGSTDSRNTIYF. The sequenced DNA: TGTGCTAGTGGTTCGACCGACAGTCGAAACACCATATATTTT.